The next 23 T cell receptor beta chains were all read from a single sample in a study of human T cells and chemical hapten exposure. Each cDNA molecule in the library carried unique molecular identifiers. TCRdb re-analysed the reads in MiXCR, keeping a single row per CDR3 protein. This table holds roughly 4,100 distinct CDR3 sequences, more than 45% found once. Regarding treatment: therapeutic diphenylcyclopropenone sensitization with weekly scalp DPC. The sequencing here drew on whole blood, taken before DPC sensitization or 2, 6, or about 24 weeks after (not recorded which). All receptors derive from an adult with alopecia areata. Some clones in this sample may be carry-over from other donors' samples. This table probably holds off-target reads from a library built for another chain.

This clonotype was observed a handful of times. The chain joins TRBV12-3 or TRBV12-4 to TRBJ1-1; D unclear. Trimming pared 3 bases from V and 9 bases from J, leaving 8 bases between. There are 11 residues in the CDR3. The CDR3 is CASSFGSQAFF. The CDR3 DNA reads TGTGCCAGCAGTTTCGGTTCCCAAGCTTTCTTT.

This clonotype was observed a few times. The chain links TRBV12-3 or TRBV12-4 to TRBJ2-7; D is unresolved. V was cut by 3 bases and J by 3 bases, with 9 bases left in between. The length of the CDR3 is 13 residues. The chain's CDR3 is CASSFDASYEQYF. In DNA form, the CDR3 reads TGTGCCAGCAGTTTTGATGCCAGCTACGAGCAGTACTTC.

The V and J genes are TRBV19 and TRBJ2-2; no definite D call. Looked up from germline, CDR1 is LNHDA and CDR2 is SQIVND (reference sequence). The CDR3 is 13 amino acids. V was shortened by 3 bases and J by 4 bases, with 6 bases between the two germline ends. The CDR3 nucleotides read TGTGCCAGTAGTATTTGGGGCACCGGGGAGCTGTTTTTT. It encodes CASSIWGTGELFF.

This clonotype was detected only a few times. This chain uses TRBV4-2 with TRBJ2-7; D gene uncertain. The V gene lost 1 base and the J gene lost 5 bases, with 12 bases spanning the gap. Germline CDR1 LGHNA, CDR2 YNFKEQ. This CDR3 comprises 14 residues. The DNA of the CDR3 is TGTGCCAGCAGCCAAGCCACACGGTCCCACGAGCAGTACTTC. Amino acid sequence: CASSQATRSHEQYF.

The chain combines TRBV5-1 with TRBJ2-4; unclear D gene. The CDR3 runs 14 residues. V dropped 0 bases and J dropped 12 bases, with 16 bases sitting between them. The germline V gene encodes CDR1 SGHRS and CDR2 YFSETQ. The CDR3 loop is CASSLEQSQKAQYF. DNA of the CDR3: TGCGCCAGCAGCTTGGAACAGTCCCAAAAGGCTCAGTACTTC.

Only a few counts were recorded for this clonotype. This CDR3 is CATRLDVDSNQPQHF. For the CDR3, the DNA is TGTGCCACCAGACTGGACGTAGATAGCAATCAGCCCCAGCATTTT. J is TRBJ1-5 and V is TRBV15; no firm D call. The germline V and J ends were trimmed by 6 bases and 0 bases, with 12 bases remaining between them. CDR3 size: 15 residues. Germline V gene lookup returns CDR1 LNHNV and CDR2 YYDKDF (reference sequence).

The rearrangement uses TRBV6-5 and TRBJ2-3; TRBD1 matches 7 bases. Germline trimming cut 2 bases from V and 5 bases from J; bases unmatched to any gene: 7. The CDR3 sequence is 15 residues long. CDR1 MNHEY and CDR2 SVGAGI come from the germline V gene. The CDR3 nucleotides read TGTGCCAGCAGTTACGAGGGGGCTTGGGAAGATACGCAGTATTTT. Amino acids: CASSYEGAWEDTQYF.

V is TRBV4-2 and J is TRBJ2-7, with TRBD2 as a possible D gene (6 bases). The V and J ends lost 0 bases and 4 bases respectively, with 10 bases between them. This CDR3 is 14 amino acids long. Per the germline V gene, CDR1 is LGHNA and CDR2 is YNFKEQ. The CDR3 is CASSQDRGLYEQYF. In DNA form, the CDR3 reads TGTGCCAGCAGCCAAGATCGGGGACTTTACGAGCAGTACTTC.

The chain's CDR3 is CASRRDDSTDTQYF. CDR3 sequence (DNA): TGTGCCAGCAGACGGGACGACAGCACAGATACGCAGTATTTT. V and J are TRBV27 and TRBJ2-3; D is possibly TRBD1 or TRBD2 (5 bases each). Per the germline V gene, CDR1 is MNHEY and CDR2 is SMNVEV (reference sequence). The CDR3 loop spans 14 amino acids. With 6 bases removed from V and 0 bases from J, the gap between germline ends came to 10 bases.

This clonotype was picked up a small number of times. The chain's CDR3 is CASSPSVAYNEQFF. CDR3 in DNA: TGTGCCAGCAGCCCTAGCGTAGCCTACAATGAGCAGTTCTTC. This rearrangement joins TRBV6-2 or TRBV6-3 to TRBJ2-1, with D possibly matching TRBD2 (6 bases). This CDR3 spans 14 amino acids. CDR1 and CDR2 from the germline V gene are MNHEY and SVGEGT. Trimming cost V 6 bases and J 2 bases, with 11 bases left between them.

CDR3 coding DNA: TGTGCCAGCAGTTATGACAGGGAGGGCGAGCAGTACTTC. Translated, it gives CASSYDREGEQYF. The chain uses TRBV7-2 and TRBJ2-7; D possibly matches TRBD1 or TRBD2 (7 bases each). V lost 6 bases and J 6 bases, leaving 15 bases between the germline ends. The CDR3 has 13 residues. Germline CDR1 and CDR2: SGHTA and FQGNSA.

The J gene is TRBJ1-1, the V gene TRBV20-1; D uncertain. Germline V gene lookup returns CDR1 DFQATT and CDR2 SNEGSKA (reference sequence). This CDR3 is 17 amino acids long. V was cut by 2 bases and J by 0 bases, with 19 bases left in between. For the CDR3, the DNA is TGCAGTGCTAGAATCCAGGCCCTCACCGTCATGAACACTGAAGCTTTCTTT. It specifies CSARIQALTVMNTEAFF.

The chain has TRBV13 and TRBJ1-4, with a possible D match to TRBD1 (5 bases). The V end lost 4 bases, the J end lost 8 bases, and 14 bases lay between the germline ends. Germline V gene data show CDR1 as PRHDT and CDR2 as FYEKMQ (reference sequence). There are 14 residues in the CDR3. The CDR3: CASSWRQGEEKLFF. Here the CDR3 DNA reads TGTGCCAGCAGCTGGCGGCAGGGAGAAGAAAAACTGTTTTTT.

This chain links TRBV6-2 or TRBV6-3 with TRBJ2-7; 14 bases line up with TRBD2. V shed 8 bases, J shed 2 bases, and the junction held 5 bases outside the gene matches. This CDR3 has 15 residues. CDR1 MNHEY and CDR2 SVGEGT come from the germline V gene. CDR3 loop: CASRTSGGIAYEQYF. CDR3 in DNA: TGTGCCAGCCGGACTAGCGGGGGGATAGCCTACGAGCAGTACTTC.

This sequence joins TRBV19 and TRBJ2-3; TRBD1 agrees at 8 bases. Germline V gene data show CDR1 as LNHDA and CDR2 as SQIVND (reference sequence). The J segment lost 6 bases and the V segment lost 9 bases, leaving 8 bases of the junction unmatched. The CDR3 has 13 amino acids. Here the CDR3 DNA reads TGTGCCAGCACGACAGGGGCGCATGATACGCAGTATTTT. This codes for CASTTGAHDTQYF.

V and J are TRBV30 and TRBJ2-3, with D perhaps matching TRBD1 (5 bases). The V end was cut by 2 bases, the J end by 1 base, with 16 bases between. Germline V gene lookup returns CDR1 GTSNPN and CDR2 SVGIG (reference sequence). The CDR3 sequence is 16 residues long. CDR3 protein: CAWSSPQLGRTDTQYF. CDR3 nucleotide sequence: TGTGCCTGGAGTAGCCCACAATTGGGGCGCACAGATACGCAGTATTTT.

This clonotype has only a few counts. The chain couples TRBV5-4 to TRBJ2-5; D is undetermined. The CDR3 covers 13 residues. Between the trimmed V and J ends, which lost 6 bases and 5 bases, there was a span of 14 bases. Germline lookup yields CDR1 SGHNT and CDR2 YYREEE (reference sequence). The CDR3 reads CASTRRPKETQYF. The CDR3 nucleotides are TGTGCCAGCACCCGACGGCCCAAGGAGACCCAGTACTTC.

The CDR3 spells CSVNRVRTDTQYF. DNA of the CDR3: TGCAGCGTTAACAGGGTTCGCACAGATACGCAGTATTTT. V usage is TRBV29-1 and J usage is TRBJ2-3; D is possibly TRBD1 (6 bases). V lost 5 bases and J lost 1, with 10 bases in between. Germline assignment: CDR1 SQVTM and CDR2 ANQGSEA. CDR3 length: 13 amino acids.

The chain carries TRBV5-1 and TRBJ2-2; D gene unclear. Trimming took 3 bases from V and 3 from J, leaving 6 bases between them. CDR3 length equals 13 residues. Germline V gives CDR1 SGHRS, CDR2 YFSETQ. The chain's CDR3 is CASSSEYTGELFF. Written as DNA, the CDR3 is TGCGCCAGCAGCTCGGAATACACCGGGGAGCTGTTTTTT.

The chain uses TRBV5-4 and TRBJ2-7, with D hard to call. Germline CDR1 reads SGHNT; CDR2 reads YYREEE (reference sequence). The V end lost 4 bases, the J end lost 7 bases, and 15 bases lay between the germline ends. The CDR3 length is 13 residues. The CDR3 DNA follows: TGTGCCAGCAGCACACCGCTCGGCAGGGAGCAGTACTTC. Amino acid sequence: CASSTPLGREQYF.

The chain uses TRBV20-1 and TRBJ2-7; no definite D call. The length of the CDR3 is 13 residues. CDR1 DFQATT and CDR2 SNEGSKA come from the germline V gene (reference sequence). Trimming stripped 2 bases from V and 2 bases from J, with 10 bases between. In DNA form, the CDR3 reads TGCAGTGCTAGAATACATGGAACCTACGAGCAGTACTTC. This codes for CSARIHGTYEQYF.

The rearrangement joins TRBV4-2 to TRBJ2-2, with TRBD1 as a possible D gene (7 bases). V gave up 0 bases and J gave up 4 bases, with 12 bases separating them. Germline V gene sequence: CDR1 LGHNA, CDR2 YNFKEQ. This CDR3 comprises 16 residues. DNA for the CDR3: TGTGCCAGCAGCCAAGAGGGGACAGCGGGCACCGGGGAGCTGTTTTTT. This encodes CASSQEGTAGTGELFF.

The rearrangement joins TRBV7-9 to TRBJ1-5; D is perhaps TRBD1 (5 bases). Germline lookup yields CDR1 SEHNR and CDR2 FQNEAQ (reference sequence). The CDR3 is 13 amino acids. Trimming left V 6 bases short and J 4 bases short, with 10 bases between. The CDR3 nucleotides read TGTGCCAGCAGGTTGACAGAAAATCAGCCCCAGCATTTT. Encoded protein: CASRLTENQPQHF.